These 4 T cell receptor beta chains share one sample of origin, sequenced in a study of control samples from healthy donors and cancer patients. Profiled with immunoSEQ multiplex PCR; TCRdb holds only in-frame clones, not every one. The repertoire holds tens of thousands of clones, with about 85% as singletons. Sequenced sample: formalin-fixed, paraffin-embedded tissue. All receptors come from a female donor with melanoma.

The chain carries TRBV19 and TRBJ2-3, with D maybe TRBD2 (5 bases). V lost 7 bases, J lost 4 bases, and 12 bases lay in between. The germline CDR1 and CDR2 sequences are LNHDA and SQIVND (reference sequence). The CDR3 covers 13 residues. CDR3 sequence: CASTPGMADTQYF. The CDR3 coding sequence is TGTGCCAGTACCCCGGGAATGGCAGATACGCAGTATTTT.

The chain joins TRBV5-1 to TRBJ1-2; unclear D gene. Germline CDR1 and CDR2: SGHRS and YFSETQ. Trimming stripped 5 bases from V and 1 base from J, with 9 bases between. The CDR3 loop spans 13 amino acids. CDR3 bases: TGCGCCAGCAGAGGGAAGGATAACTATGGCTACACCTTC. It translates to CASRGKDNYGYTF.

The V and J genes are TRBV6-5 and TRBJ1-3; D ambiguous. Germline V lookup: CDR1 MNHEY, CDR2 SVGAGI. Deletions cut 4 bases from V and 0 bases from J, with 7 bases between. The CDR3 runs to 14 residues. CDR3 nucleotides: TGTGCCAGCAGTTCTGAGGTCTCTGGAAACACCATATATTTT. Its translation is CASSSEVSGNTIYF.

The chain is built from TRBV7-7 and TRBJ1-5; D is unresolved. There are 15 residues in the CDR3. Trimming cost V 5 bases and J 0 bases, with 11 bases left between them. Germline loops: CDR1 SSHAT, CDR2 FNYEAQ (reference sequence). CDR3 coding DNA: TGTGCCAGCAGCCCGCGAGGGAATAGCAATCAGCCCCAGCATTTT. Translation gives CASSPRGNSNQPQHF.